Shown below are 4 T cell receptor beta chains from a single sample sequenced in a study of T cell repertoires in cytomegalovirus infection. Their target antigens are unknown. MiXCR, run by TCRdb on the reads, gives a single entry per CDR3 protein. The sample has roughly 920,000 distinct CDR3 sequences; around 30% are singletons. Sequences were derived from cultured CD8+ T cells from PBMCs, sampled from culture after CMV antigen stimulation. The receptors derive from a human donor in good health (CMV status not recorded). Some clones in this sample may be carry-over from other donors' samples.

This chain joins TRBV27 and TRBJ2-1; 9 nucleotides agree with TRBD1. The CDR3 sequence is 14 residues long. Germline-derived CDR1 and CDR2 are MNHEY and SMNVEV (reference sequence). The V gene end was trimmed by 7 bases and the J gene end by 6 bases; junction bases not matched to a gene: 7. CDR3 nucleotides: TGTGCCAGCACCGTAGGGACAGGGATCAATGAGCAGTTCTTC. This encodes CASTVGTGINEQFF.

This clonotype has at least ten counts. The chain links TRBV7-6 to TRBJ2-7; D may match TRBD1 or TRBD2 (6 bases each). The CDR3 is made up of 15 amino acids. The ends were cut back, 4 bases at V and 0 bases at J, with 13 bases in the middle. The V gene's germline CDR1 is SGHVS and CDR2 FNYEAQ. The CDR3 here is CASSWRGSDSYEQYF. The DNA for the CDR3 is TGTGCCAGCAGCTGGAGGGGGTCAGACTCCTACGAGCAGTACTTC. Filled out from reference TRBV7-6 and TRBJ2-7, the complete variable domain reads GAGVSQSPRYKVTKRGQDVALRCDPISGHVSLYWYRQALGQGPEFLTYFNYEAQQDKSGLPNDRFSAERPEGSISTLTIQRTEQRDSAMYRCASSWRGSDSYEQYFGPGTRLTVT.

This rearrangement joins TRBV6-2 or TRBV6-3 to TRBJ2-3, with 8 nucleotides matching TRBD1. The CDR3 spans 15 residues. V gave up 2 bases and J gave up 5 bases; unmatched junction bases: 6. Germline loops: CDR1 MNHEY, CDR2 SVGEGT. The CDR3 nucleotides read TGTGCCAGCAGTTACCCGGAAGGACAGGGAGATACGCAGTATTTT. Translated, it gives CASSYPEGQGDTQYF.

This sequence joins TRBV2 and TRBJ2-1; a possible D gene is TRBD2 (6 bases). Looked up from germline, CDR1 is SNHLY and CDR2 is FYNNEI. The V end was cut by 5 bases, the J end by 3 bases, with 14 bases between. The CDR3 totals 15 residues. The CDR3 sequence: CASSNRDWIYNEQFF. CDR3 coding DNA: TGTGCCAGCAGTAACCGGGACTGGATCTACAATGAGCAGTTCTTC.